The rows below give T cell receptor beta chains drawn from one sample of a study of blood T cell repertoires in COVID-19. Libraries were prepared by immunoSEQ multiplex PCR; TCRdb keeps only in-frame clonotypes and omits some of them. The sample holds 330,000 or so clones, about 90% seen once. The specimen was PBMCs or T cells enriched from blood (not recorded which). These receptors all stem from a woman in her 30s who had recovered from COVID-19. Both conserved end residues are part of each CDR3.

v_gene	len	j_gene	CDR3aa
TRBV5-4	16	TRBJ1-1	CASSQNPGQVNTEAFF
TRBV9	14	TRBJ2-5	CASSDGQVQETQYF
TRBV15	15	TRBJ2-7	CATSRDLQGPYEQYF
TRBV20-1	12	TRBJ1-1	CSASGGLVEAFF
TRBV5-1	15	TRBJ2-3	CASTSQGLSTDTQYF
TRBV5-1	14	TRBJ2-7	CASSPRTVAYEQYF
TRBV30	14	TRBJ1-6	CAWSVLDRNSPLHF
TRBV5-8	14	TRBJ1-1	CASSLQLGASGAFF
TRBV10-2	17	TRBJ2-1	CASSDLPGTSGYNEQFF
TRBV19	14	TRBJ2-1	CASSISSSYNEQFF
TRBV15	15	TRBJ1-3	CATSRDGTGGNTIYF
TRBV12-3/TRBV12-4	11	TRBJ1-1	CASSRGTEAFF
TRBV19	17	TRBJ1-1	CASSRRRTGLENTEAFF
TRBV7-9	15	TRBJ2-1	CASSSPGQGYNEQFF
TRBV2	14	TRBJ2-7	CASSADRGDDEQYF
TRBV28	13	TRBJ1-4	CASRGQGEEKLFF